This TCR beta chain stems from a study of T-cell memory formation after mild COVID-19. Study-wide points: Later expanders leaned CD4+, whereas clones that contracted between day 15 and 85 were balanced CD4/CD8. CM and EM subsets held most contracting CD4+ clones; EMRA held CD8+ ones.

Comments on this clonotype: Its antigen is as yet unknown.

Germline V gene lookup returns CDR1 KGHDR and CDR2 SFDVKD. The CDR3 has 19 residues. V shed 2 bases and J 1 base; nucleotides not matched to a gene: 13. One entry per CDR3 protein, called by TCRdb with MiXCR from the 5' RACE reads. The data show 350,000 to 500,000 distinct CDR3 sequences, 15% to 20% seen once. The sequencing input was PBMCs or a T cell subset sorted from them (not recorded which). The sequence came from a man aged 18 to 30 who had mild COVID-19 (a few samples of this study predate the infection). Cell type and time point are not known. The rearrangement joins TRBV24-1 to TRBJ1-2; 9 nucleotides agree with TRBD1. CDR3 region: CATSDSRLNRGHRNYGYTF. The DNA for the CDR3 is TGTGCCACCAGTGATTCGCGGCTCAACAGGGGGCATCGTAACTATGGCTACACCTTC.